This entry lists 10 T cell receptor beta chains sequenced from one sample in a study of early T cells in non-severe SARS-CoV-2 infection listed by TCRdb under 2021. Preparation of the library involved 5' RACE. The instrument was a NextSeq 500. TCRdb reworked the public reads: Q25 trimming with fastp, MiXCR clone assembly, productive beta chains retained. CDR3 protein duplicates are merged, each entry listing the most common genes and DNA. The sample table contains tens of thousands of distinct CDR3 sequences; only one count was recorded for 16% of them. Around 4.9% of the sample is held by the ten biggest clonotypes. The starting material was whole blood, obtained at baseline. The receptors originated from an adult who was a healthcare worker with PCR-confirmed SARS-CoV-2 infection or an uninfected control (not recorded which).

V and J are TRBV10-3 and TRBJ2-5; either TRBD1 or TRBD2 may supply D (7 bases each). The CDR3 length is 15 residues. Trimming cost V 3 bases and J 1 base, with 12 bases left between them. CDR1 is ENHRY, CDR2 SYGVKD, per germline. CDR3 region: CAISDQGGTQETQYF. DNA for the CDR3: TGTGCCATCAGTGATCAGGGGGGGACCCAAGAGACCCAGTACTTC.

This clonotype was detected only a few times. The CDR3 coding sequence is TGCAGTGCTAAAAGCGGGTCGGACTACGAGCAGTACTTC. Translated, it gives CSAKSGSDYEQYF. The V call is TRBV20-1, the J call TRBJ2-7, with D possibly matching TRBD2 (6 bases). Germline assignment: CDR1 DFQATT and CDR2 SNEGSKA (reference sequence). CDR3 length: 13 amino acids. The V end was cut by 4 bases, the J end by 3 bases, with 13 bases between.

The chain links TRBV11-2 to TRBJ1-2; 12 positions agree with TRBD1. The V and J ends lost 0 bases and 8 bases, in that order; junction bases with no gene match: 4. The germline V gene has CDR1 SGHAT and CDR2 FQNNGV. The CDR3 loop spans 15 amino acids. CDR3 in amino acids: CASSLEPGTGGGYTF. The CDR3 nucleotides are TGTGCCAGCAGCTTAGAACCCGGGACAGGGGGCGGCTACACCTTC.

The chain combines TRBV2 with TRBJ2-3, with TRBD2 matching over 9 bases. V shed 3 bases, J shed 6 bases, and the junction held 10 bases outside the gene matches. CDR3 length: 16 residues. Per germline, CDR1 SNHLY and CDR2 FYNNEI. CDR3 loop: CASSEWLAGRSDTQYF. The DNA for the CDR3 is TGTGCCAGCAGTGAGTGGCTAGCGGGACGCTCGGATACGCAGTATTTT.

The J gene is TRBJ2-7, the V gene TRBV6-2 or TRBV6-3; D unresolved. The V and J ends lost 0 bases and 4 bases respectively, with 10 bases between them. CDR3 size: 14 residues. Per germline, CDR1 MNHEY and CDR2 SVGEGT. CDR3 region: CASSYSGFGYEQYF. In nucleotides, the CDR3 is TGTGCCAGCAGTTACTCGGGCTTCGGGTACGAGCAGTACTTC.

The V gene is TRBV2, the J gene TRBJ2-3; 10 nucleotides agree with TRBD2. The V and J ends lost 6 bases and 2 bases, in that order; junction bases with no gene match: 5. This CDR3 is built from 15 residues. Per germline, CDR1 SNHLY and CDR2 FYNNEI. The chain's CDR3 is CASRPGLANTDTQYF. The CDR3 DNA is TGTGCCAGCAGACCGGGACTAGCGAACACAGATACGCAGTATTTT.

Many counts were recorded for this clonotype. The chain links TRBV3-1 to TRBJ1-2; 7 bases agree with TRBD1. Germline CDR1 reads LGHDT; CDR2 reads YNNKEL (reference sequence). The V and J ends lost 4 bases and 3 bases, in that order; junction bases with no gene match: 2. The CDR3 has 13 amino acids. The CDR3 DNA sequence: TGTGCCAGCAGCCCCGACAGGGACTATGGCTACACCTTC. This codes for CASSPDRDYGYTF.

This clonotype was seen only a few times. The V and J genes are TRBV12-3 or TRBV12-4 and TRBJ2-7; D is unclear. The CDR3 covers 13 residues. The V and J ends lost 5 bases and 3 bases respectively, with 11 bases between them. The CDR3 DNA reads TGTGCCAGCAGTACTTTTGGGGACTACGAGCAGTACTTC. This sequence encodes CASSTFGDYEQYF.

This clonotype was recorded at least ten times. The chain has TRBV6-5 and TRBJ2-3; 12 positions match TRBD2. This CDR3 region has 16 residues. J was trimmed by 0 bases and V by 6 bases; bases with no gene match: 4. Germline CDR1 MNHEY, CDR2 SVGAGI. The CDR3 nucleotides are TGTGCCAGCAGGAAGACTAGCGGGAGAAGCACAGATACGCAGTATTTT. This sequence encodes CASRKTSGRSTDTQYF.

Concerning this clonotype itself: A much larger clone sits a single nucleotide away, making a read error possible. V is TRBV11-2 and J is TRBJ2-3; D unresolved. CDR3 length: 14 residues. V shed 2 bases and J shed 0 bases, with 6 bases lying between them. The germline gives CDR1 SGHAT, CDR2 FQNNGV. DNA of the CDR3: TGTGCCAGCAGCTTAAAAGCTAGCACAGATACGCAGTATTTT. Protein: CASSLKASTDTQYF.